The 4 T cell receptor beta chains below all came from one sample that was sequenced in a study of cytomegalovirus exposure and HLA in healthy donors. The PCR ran on 60 Vbeta and 13 Jbeta primers. Sequenced by immunoSEQ multiplex PCR; TCRdb stores in-frame clones only, minus some. This sample has more than 150,000 clones; more than 65% occur once, and the top ten carry 1.5%. Sequenced: PBMCs. The receptors were gathered from a girl under 18 in good health and CMV-seropositive.

The chain couples TRBV6-1 to TRBJ1-1; 7 bases align to TRBD1. CDR1 is MNHNS, CDR2 SASEGT, per germline. The CDR3 is 14 residues long. V trimming: 6 bases; J trimming: 7 bases; junction bases outside the gene matches: 11. CDR3 sequence reads: CASRADREWSEAFF. The CDR3 nucleotides are TGTGCCAGCAGAGCAGACAGGGAATGGAGTGAAGCTTTCTTT.

CDR3 sequence: CASSMTASYGYTF. The CDR3 DNA sequence: TGTGCCAGCAGCATGACAGCCAGCTATGGCTACACCTTC. V is TRBV9 and J is TRBJ1-2, with a weak D call TRBD1 (5 bases). This CDR3 is built from 13 residues. Germline V gene lookup returns CDR1 SGDLS and CDR2 YYNGEE. V lost 4 bases and J 4 bases, leaving 11 bases between the germline ends.

V gene TRBV19 combines with J gene TRBJ2-7, with 8 bases aligning to TRBD1. CDR3 size: 14 residues. The germline CDR1 and CDR2 sequences are LNHDA and SQIVND (reference sequence). After removal of 5 bases from V and 4 bases from J, the junction contained 7 bases not matched to a gene. The CDR3 loop reads CASSPDRGEYEQYF. The DNA for the CDR3 is TGTGCCAGTAGTCCCGACAGGGGTGAATACGAGCAGTACTTC.

The gene calls are TRBV27 and TRBJ1-6, with D uncertain. From germline, CDR1 is MNHEY and CDR2 SMNVEV (reference sequence). This CDR3 has 14 residues. The germline V and J ends were trimmed by 3 bases and 8 bases, with 11 bases remaining between them. This CDR3 is CASSLSRAYSPLHF. CDR3 DNA: TGTGCCAGCAGTTTGTCCCGCGCTTATTCACCCCTCCACTTT.